This entry is about one T cell receptor beta chain. The source of the sample is a study of blood T cell repertoires in COVID-19. About the research overall: Donors in the United States, Italy and Spain gave samples during acute or convalescent COVID-19.

The CDR3 is 14 residues long. Germline V gene sequence: CDR1 MDHEN, CDR2 SYDVKM. V was pared by 5 bases and J by 0 bases, with 10 bases between. As processed by the authors: How many nucleated cells were present was estimated from reference gene primer amplification. The method was immunoSEQ multiplex PCR; TCRdb's version includes in-frame clones alone and lacks a portion of them. That table gives V, J and clone size, and the DNA gave D and trimming. The sample shows around 110,000 clones, roughly nine tenths of them seen only once. The J gene is TRBJ1-1, the V gene TRBV28; D may be TRBD1 (6 bases). The specimen was peripheral blood. This TCR was sampled from a man aged 40-50 years with active or convalescent COVID-19. Here the CDR3 reads CASSPGHMNTEAFF. CDR3 coding DNA: TGTGCCAGCAGTCCGGGACACATGAACACTGAAGCTTTCTTT.